The T cell receptor (beta chain) described here comes from a study of OX40 agonist ivuxolimab in advanced cancers. About the investigation overall: Ivuxolimab was a fully human IgG2 agonistic monoclonal antibody targeting the costimulatory receptor OX40 (CD134). Intravenous ivuxolimab was administered to patients every 2 weeks at six dose levels: 0.01, 0.1, 0.3, 1.5, 3 and 10 mg/kg. Of the approximately 53 patients in dose escalation, some 19 had hepatocellular carcinoma, around 15 had melanoma, 9 had renal cell carcinoma and 9 had head and neck cancer. In the dose-escalation cohort, 82.7% of patients were male, and the mean age was roughly 60 years, with a range of roughly 23 to 85. Prior anti-PD-1, anti-PD-L1 or anti-CTLA-4 therapy was permitted, and checkpoint inhibitors had been received by under 50% of dose-escalation patients. Partial responses occurred in three dose-escalation patients: two with cutaneous melanoma and one with hepatocellular carcinoma. The purpose of peripheral TCRbeta sequencing was to test whether ivuxolimab changed TCR sequence diversity and led to clonal T-cell expansion. The paper covers the monotherapy dose-escalation part of the phase I ivuxolimab trial, which included N ≈ 54 patients. Findings and caveats that apply to the study as a whole: After ivuxolimab, expanded clones were on average more numerous among CD8+ T cells than among CD4+ T cells. At doses from 0.1 to 3.0 mg/kg, clonal expansion was seen in both CD4+ and CD8+ blood T cells between baseline and week 6. The antigen specificity of the clonally expanded peripheral T cells was not determined. Low levels of normalized T-cell clonal expansion were also shown by some nonresponding patients. In the 0.1-3.0 mg/kg groups, partial responders were among the patients with the lowest normalized peripheral clonal expansion, particularly in CD8+ T cells.

V and J are truncated by 1 base and 2 bases respectively, leaving an intervening sequence of 12 bases. The CDR1 and CDR2 encoded by the germline V gene are MGHRA and YSYEKL. Including cysteine and phenylalanine, the CDR3 has 17 amino acids. This entry keeps only the CDR3 DNA: 51 bases, framed from base 1. As concerns this clone: What this receptor recognizes is not known. No much larger clone is present one base from it, and per-base qualities are unavailable.

Patients with a history of autoimmune disease or receiving systemic immunosuppression were excluded from the trial. Peripheral blood for TCR sequencing was drawn from every dose cohort at baseline, at cycle 4 day 1 and at cycle 7 day 1. The samples were taken from a phase I, first-in-human, multicenter, open-label dose-escalation trial of ivuxolimab. Adults with locally advanced or metastatic head and neck squamous cell, hepatocellular, melanoma or renal cell carcinoma were enrolled in the trial. CD4+ and CD8+ T cells were sorted separately from peripheral blood before TCR sequencing. Genomic DNA was extracted from sorted cells for sequencing of the TCRbeta CDR3 region. TCRbeta CDR3 regions were sequenced using the immunoSEQ Assay. Sourced from immuneACCESS, this table was stored by TCRdb with only in-frame sequences that have V and J called. A share of the clones is absent; for the studies checked, an unresolved V gene accounts for under half, and the remainder has no known explanation. The sample table records about 97,000 clones; 86% of these occur just once. Clones ranked in the top ten supply roughly 5.5% of the sample.

This sequence was found in an adult with an advanced solid tumor such as melanoma, head and neck, liver or kidney cancer. The chain links TRBV4-1 with TRBJ1-6; there is no confident call for the D gene. The material was CD4+ or CD8+ T cells sorted from blood, obtained in a trial of the OX40 agonist ivuxolimab. The bases read TGCGCCAGCAGCCAAGGGCCTAACAACCCCTATAATTCACCCCTCCACTTT. This gives the protein CASSQGPNNPYNSPLHF.